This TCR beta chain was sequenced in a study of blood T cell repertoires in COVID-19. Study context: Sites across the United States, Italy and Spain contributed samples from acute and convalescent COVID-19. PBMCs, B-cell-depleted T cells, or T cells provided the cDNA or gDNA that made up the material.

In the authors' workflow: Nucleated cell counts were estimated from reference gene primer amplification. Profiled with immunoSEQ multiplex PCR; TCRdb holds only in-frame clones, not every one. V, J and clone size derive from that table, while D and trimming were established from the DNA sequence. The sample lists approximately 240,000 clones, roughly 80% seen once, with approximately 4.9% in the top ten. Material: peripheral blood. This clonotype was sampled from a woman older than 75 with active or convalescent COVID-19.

In nucleotides, the CDR3 is TGTGCCAGCAGTGAGACTAGCGGGAGTTCCGAGCAGTACTTC. This translates into CASSETSGSSEQYF. V usage is TRBV6-1 and J usage is TRBJ2-7; 12 nucleotides align to TRBD2. The CDR3 has 14 residues. The V gene's germline CDR1 is MNHNS and CDR2 SASEGT. J was trimmed by 6 bases and V by 3 bases; bases with no gene match: 3.